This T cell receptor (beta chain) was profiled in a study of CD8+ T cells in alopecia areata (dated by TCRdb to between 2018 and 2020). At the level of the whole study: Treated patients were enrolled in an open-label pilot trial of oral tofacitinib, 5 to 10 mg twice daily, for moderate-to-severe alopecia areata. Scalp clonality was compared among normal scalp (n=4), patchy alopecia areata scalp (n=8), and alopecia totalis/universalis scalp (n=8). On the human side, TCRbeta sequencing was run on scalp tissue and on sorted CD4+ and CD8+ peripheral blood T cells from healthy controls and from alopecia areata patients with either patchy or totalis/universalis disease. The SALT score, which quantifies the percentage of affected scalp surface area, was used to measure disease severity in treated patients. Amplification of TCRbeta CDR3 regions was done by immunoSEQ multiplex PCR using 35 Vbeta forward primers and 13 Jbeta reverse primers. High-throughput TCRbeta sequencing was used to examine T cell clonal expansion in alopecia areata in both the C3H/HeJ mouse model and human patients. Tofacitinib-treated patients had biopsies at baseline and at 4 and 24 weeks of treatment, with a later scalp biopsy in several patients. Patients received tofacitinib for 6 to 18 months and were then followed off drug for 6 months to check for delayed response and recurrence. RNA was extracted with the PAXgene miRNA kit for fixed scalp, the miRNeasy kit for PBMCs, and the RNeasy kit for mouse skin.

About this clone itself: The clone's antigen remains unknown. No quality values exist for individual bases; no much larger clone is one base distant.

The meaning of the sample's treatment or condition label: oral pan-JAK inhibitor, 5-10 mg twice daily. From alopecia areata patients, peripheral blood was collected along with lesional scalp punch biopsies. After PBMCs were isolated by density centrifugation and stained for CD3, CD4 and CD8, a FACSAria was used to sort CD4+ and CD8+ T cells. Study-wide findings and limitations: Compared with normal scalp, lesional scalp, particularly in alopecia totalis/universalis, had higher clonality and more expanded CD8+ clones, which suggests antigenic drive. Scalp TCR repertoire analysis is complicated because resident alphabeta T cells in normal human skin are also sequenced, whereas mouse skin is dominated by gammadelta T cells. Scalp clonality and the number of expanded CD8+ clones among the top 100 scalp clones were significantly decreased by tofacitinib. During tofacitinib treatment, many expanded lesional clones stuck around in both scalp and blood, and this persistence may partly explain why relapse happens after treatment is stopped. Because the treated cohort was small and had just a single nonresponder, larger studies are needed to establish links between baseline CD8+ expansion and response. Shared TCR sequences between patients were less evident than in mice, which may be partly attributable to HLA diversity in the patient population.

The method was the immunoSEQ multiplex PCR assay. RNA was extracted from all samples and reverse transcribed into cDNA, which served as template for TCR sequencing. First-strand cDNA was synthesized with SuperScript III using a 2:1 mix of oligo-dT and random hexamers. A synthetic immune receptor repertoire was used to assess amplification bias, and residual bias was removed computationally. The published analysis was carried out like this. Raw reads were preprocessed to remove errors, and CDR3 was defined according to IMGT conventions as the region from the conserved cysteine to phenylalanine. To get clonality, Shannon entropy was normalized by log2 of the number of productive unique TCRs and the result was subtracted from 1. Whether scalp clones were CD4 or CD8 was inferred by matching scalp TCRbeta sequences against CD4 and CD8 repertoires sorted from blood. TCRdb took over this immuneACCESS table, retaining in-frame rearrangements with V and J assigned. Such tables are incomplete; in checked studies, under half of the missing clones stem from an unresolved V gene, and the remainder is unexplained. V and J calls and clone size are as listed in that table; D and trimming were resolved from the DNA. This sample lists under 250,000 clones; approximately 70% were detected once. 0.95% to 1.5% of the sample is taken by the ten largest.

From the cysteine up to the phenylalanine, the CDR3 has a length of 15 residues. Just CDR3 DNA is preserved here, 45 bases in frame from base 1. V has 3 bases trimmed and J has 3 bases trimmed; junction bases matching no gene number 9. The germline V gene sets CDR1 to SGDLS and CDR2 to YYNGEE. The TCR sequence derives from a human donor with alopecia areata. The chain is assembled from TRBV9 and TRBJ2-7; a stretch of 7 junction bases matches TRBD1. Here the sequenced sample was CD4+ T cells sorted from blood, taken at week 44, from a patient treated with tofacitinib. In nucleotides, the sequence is TGTGCCAGCAGCGGCTCGACAGGGTCTGGCTACGAGCAGTACTTC. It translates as CASSGSTGSGYEQYF.